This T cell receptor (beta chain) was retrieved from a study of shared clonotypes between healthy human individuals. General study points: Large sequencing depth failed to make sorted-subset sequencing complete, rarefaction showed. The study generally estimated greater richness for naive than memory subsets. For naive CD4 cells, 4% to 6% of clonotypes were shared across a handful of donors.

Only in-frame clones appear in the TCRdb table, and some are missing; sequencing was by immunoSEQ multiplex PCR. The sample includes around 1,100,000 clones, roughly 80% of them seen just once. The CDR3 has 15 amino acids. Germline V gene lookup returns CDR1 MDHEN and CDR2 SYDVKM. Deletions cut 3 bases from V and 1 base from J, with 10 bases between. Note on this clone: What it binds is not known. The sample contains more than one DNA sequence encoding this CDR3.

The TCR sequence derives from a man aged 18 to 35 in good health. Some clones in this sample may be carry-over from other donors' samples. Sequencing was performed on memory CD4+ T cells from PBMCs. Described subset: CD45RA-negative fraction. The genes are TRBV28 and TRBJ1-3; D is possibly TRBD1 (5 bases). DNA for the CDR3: TGTGCCAGCAGTTTGCTTTGGGGGTCTGGAAACACCATATATTTT. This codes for CASSLLWGSGNTIYF.